A selection of T cell receptor beta chains follows, all from one sample in a study of blood T cell repertoires in COVID-19. Repertoires were generated with immunoSEQ multiplex PCR, while TCRdb's copy carries only in-frame clones and drops some. Here the sample spans about 100,000 clones, around 80% being singletons. What was sequenced was peripheral blood. Source of these receptors: a man in his 70s with acute or convalescent COVID-19. Each CDR3 is given with its conserved first and last residue. The D gene is left open where the match is weak. The size field is filled for only some rows; it gives once, few, many or a size class.

CDR3: CASSQGGDEAFF
DNA: TGTGCCAGCAGTCAAGGCGGGGATGAAGCTTTCTTT
D: NA
size: NA
J: TRBJ1-1
V: TRBV11-3

CDR3: CASSLSVDPGQGGNYGYTF
DNA: TGTGCCAGCTCACTTTCGGTCGACCCCGGACAGGGTGGAAACTATGGCTACACCTTC
D: TRBD1
size: few
J: TRBJ1-2
V: TRBV18

CDR3: CARRGGSVNTGELFF
DNA: TGTGCCCGCCGGGGGGGGTCAGTGAACACCGGGGAGCTGTTTTTT
D: TRBD2
size: NA
J: TRBJ2-2
V: TRBV2

CDR3: CASSEQGGGQPQHF
DNA: TGTGCCAGCAGCGAGCAGGGAGGAGGTCAGCCCCAGCATTTT
D: NA
size: NA
J: TRBJ1-5
V: TRBV5-6

CDR3: CASGDSLYGYTF
DNA: TGTGCCAGTGGGGACAGCCTCTATGGCTACACCTTC
D: TRBD1
size: NA
J: TRBJ1-2
V: TRBV19

CDR3: CASSQDRGTGGTEAFF
DNA: TGCGCCAGCAGCCAAGATCGGGGGACAGGGGGCACTGAAGCTTTCTTT
D: TRBD1
size: NA
J: TRBJ1-1
V: TRBV4-3

CDR3: CASSLDEGDRQYF
DNA: TGTGCCAGCAGCTTAGACGAGGGAGATAGGCAGTACTTC
D: NA
size: NA
J: TRBJ2-7
V: TRBV7-2

CDR3: CASSTQGGTDTQYF
DNA: TGTGCCAGTAGTACACAGGGTGGCACAGATACGCAGTATTTT
D: NA
size: NA
J: TRBJ2-3
V: TRBV19

CDR3: CASSYSGTDSNQPQHF
DNA: TGTGCCAGCAGTTACTCAGGGACAGATAGCAATCAGCCCCAGCATTTT
D: TRBD1
size: NA
J: TRBJ1-5
V: TRBV6-6

CDR3: CASSLQGYYGYTF
DNA: TGTGCCAGCAGTTTGCAGGGCTACTATGGCTACACCTTC
D: NA
size: NA
J: TRBJ1-2
V: TRBV12-3/TRBV12-4

CDR3: CASSPGTGASALHF
DNA: TGTGCCAGCAGTCCCGGGACAGGAGCCTCTGCCCTCCACTTT
D: TRBD1
size: NA
J: TRBJ1-6
V: TRBV6-5

CDR3: CASSQSPTGELFF
DNA: TGTGCCAGCAGCCAGAGCCCCACCGGGGAGCTGTTTTTT
D: NA
size: NA
J: TRBJ2-2
V: TRBV4-2

CDR3: CASSIVGGGASSGNTIYF
DNA: TGTGCCAGTAGTATAGTCGGCGGAGGGGCGAGCTCTGGAAACACCATATATTTT
D: NA
size: once
J: TRBJ1-3
V: TRBV19

CDR3: CASSEAPGQPQHF
DNA: TGTGCCAGCAGTGAAGCGCCGGGGCAGCCCCAGCATTTT
D: NA
size: NA
J: TRBJ1-5
V: TRBV6-1

CDR3: CASSYSGQGTHSPLHF
DNA: TGTGCCAGCAGTTACTCGGGACAGGGGACGCATTCACCCCTCCACTTT
D: TRBD1
size: NA
J: TRBJ1-6
V: TRBV6-5

CDR3: CASIQPGGFYMNTEAFF
DNA: TGTGCCAGCATCCAACCCGGGGGTTTTTATATGAACACTGAAGCTTTCTTT
D: NA
size: once
J: TRBJ1-1
V: TRBV2

CDR3: CASSQAHPRSSFNEKLFF
DNA: TGTGCCAGCAGCCAAGCCCACCCGAGGTCCTCTTTTAATGAAAAACTGTTTTTT
D: NA
size: NA
J: TRBJ1-4
V: TRBV3-1/TRBV3-2

CDR3: CASSRGLTNYGYTF
DNA: TGCGCCAGCAGCCGGGGCCTAACTAACTATGGCTACACCTTC
D: NA
size: NA
J: TRBJ1-2
V: TRBV4-3

CDR3: CASSSAASTDTQYF
DNA: TGTGCCAGCAGTTCGGCGGCTAGCACAGATACGCAGTATTTT
D: NA
size: NA
J: TRBJ2-3
V: TRBV6-2/TRBV6-3

CDR3: CASSSNTGELFF
DNA: TGTGCCAGCAGTTCTAACACCGGGGAGCTGTTTTTT
D: NA
size: NA
J: TRBJ2-2
V: TRBV6-2/TRBV6-3

CDR3: CASSQGLQETQYF
DNA: TGTGCCAGCAGCCAAGGGCTCCAAGAGACCCAGTACTTC
D: NA
size: NA
J: TRBJ2-5
V: TRBV14

CDR3: CASSLGTGMNTEAFF
DNA: TGTGCCAGCAGCTTAGGAACAGGGATGAACACTGAAGCTTTCTTT
D: NA
size: NA
J: TRBJ1-1
V: TRBV7-6

CDR3: CASNIGGATNEKLFF
DNA: TGTGCCAGCAATATTGGAGGGGCAACTAATGAAAAACTGTTTTTT
D: NA
size: NA
J: TRBJ1-4
V: TRBV2

CDR3: CASSPGGREQYF
DNA: TGTGCCAGCAGTCCCGGTGGTCGCGAGCAGTACTTC
D: NA
size: NA
J: TRBJ2-7
V: TRBV6-2/TRBV6-3

CDR3: CASSYQQGNSNQPQHF
DNA: TGTGCCAGCAGTTACCAACAGGGAAATAGCAATCAGCCCCAGCATTTT
D: NA
size: NA
J: TRBJ1-5
V: TRBV6-5

CDR3: CASSPKTTGYTGELFF
DNA: TGTGCCAGCTCACCGAAGACGACAGGGTACACCGGGGAGCTGTTTTTT
D: TRBD1
size: NA
J: TRBJ2-2
V: TRBV18

CDR3: CASSQGVGGYTF
DNA: TGTGCCAGCAGCCAGGGGGTGGGAGGCTACACCTTC
D: TRBD1
size: once
J: TRBJ1-2
V: TRBV6-5

CDR3: CASSQVGGAGNTIYF
DNA: TGCGCCAGCAGCCAAGTGGGGGGGGCTGGAAACACCATATATTTT
D: NA
size: NA
J: TRBJ1-3
V: TRBV4-3